Following are 11 T cell receptor beta chains from one sample sequenced in a study of cytomegalovirus exposure and HLA in healthy donors. PCR used 60 Vbeta primers and 13 Jbeta primers. Sequencing was performed with immunoSEQ multiplex PCR; in TCRdb, only in-frame clones are kept and a portion is missing. In the table there are fewer than 150,000 clones, about 66% of which are singletons. Material for sequencing was PBMCs. The receptors here all came from a human donor in good health.

The rearrangement uses TRBV5-6 and TRBJ2-2, with D possibly being TRBD2 (5 bases). The CDR3 runs 16 residues. Germline CDR1 SGHDT, CDR2 YYEEEE. V shed 6 bases and J shed 2 bases, with 17 bases lying between them. In DNA, the CDR3 is TGTGCCAGCACCCTATATCGGACTTACAACACCGGGGAGCTGTTTTTT. Protein product: CASTLYRTYNTGELFF.

The genes are TRBV2 and TRBJ2-3, with 15 bases aligning to TRBD2. J gave up 3 bases and V 6 bases, and 10 bases lay outside the gene matches. The CDR3 sequence is 18 residues long. Germline loops: CDR1 SNHLY, CDR2 FYNNEI. The CDR3 DNA is TGTGCCAGCAGCCCACTCGGACTAGCGGGAGGGGGGACAGATACGCAGTATTTT. Amino acids: CASSPLGLAGGGTDTQYF.

This clone was recorded only once. J is TRBJ2-3 and V is TRBV9; the match to TRBD1 covers 9 bases. The CDR3 spans 15 residues. V dropped 2 bases and J dropped 3; count of bases not matched to a gene: 4. Germline values: CDR1 SGDLS, CDR2 YYNGEE. The CDR3 is CASSVSGQGTDTQYF. CDR3 coding DNA: TGTGCCAGCAGCGTGAGCGGACAGGGGACAGATACGCAGTATTTT. The whole variable domain, remainder taken from reference TRBV9 and TRBJ2-3, is DSGVTQTPKHLITATGQRVTLRCSPRSGDLSVYWYQQSLDQGLQFLIQYYNGEERAKGNILERFSAQQFPDLHSELNLSSLELGDSALYFCASSVSGQGTDTQYFGPGTRLTVL.

The J gene is TRBJ1-5, the V gene TRBV7-3; the D is unclear. The germline V and J ends were trimmed by 1 base and 0 bases, with 7 bases remaining between them. CDR1 is SGHTA and CDR2 is FQGTGA in the germline V gene. The CDR3 sequence is 15 residues long. The CDR3: CASSLRHHSNQPQHF. The CDR3 DNA is TGTGCCAGCAGCTTAAGACACCATAGCAATCAGCCCCAGCATTTT.

This clone has just a few counts. The chain carries TRBV19 and TRBJ1-2; 9 positions match TRBD1. V was pared by 6 bases and J by 6 bases, with 8 bases of the junction left unmatched. The CDR3 has 14 amino acids. In germline, CDR1 is LNHDA, CDR2 SQIVND (reference sequence). CDR3 coding DNA: TGTGCCAGTAGGAACAGGGGGCAGTCGGATGGCTACACCTTC. This sequence encodes CASRNRGQSDGYTF.

The gene calls are TRBV2 and TRBJ2-1; D may be TRBD1 (6 bases). Trimming took off 10 bases at V and 1 base at J, with 23 bases between the two ends. The CDR3 totals 17 residues. The germline V gene has CDR1 SNHLY and CDR2 FYNNEI. The CDR3 sequence is CATGGQGLRGSYNEQFF. In DNA, the CDR3 is TGTGCCACCGGCGGGCAGGGGTTGCGTGGGTCCTACAATGAGCAGTTCTTC.

The chain carries TRBV2 and TRBJ1-1, with a possible D match to TRBD1 (6 bases). Germline CDR1 SNHLY, CDR2 FYNNEI. Trimming cost V 7 bases and J 5 bases, with 17 bases left between them. The CDR3 loop spans 14 amino acids. This chain's CDR3 is CASNVRGGITEAFF. DNA for the CDR3: TGTGCCAGCAACGTCAGGGGAGGGATAACTGAAGCTTTCTTT.

This clone has more than one count but fewer than ten. J is TRBJ2-1 and V is TRBV29-1, with a weak D call TRBD1 (7 bases). Germline assignment: CDR1 SQVTM and CDR2 ANQGSEA. CDR3 length: 15 residues. V was clipped by 4 bases and J by 12 bases, with 25 bases between them. The CDR3 reads CSVGDSSTLGGPQFF. The CDR3 nucleotides are TGCAGCGTTGGGGACAGCTCTACATTAGGGGGGCCGCAGTTCTTC.

The sample holds a few counts of this clone. The chain couples TRBV15 to TRBJ1-1, with no clear D. V lost 3 bases and J 5 bases, leaving 7 bases between the germline ends. The CDR3 contains 12 residues. Germline CDR1 and CDR2: LNHNV and YYDKDF (reference sequence). CDR3 residues: CATSSLATEAFF. The CDR3, as DNA: TGTGCCACCAGCAGCTTAGCGACTGAAGCTTTCTTT.

This sequence joins TRBV7-9 and TRBJ2-3; tentative D call: TRBD2 (6 bases). The CDR3 is made up of 13 amino acids. V was cut by 8 bases and J by 8 bases, with 17 bases left in between. Germline lookup yields CDR1 SEHNR and CDR2 FQNEAQ (reference sequence). The CDR3 loop is CASLGGDRRTQYF. CDR3 bases: TGTGCCAGCTTGGGCGGGGACCGGCGTACGCAGTATTTT. The full variable domain, with the rest looked up from reference TRBV7-9 and TRBJ2-3, is DTGVSQNPRHKITKRGQNVTFRCDPISEHNRLYWYRQTLGQGPEFLTYFQNEAQLEKSRLLSDRFSAERPKGSFSTLEIQRTEQGDSAMYLCASLGGDRRTQYFGPGTRLTVL.

The gene calls are TRBV28 and TRBJ2-2; 9 bases fit TRBD1. V was pared by 6 bases and J by 5 bases, with 7 bases of the junction left unmatched. The germline CDR1 and CDR2 sequences are MDHEN and SYDVKM. The CDR3 covers 15 residues. This chain's CDR3 is CASRTGQGWTGELFF. In DNA, the CDR3 is TGTGCCAGCAGAACGGGACAGGGCTGGACCGGGGAGCTGTTTTTT. Full variable domain (missing parts from reference TRBV28 and TRBJ2-2): DVKVTQSSRYLVKRTGEKVFLECVQDMDHENMFWYRQDPGLGLRLIYFSYDVKMKEKGDIPEGYSVSREKKERFSLILESASTNQTSMYLCASRTGQGWTGELFFGEGSRLTVL.